The rows below give T cell receptor beta chains drawn from one sample of a study of blood T cell repertoires in COVID-19. The assay was immunoSEQ multiplex PCR, and TCRdb's table has in-frame clones only and misses some. The repertoire holds around 330,000 clones, 85% seen once, with approximately 1.9% in the top ten. Sequenced input: PBMCs or T cells enriched from blood (not recorded which). All receptors derive from a woman aged 25 to 39 who had been exposed to COVID-19. Each CDR3 is given with its conserved first and last residue. Each record gives: V gene, clone size, J gene, D gene, CDR3 protein, CDR3 DNA. A D gene is named only where the DNA matches it firmly. Only part of the rows carry a size: once, few, many, or a class if the clone is expanded.

>TRBV12-5|-|TRBJ1-4|TRBD1
CASGSGQGQNEKLFF
TGTGCTAGTGGTTCCGGACAGGGTCAAAATGAAAAACTGTTTTTT
>TRBV6-5|-|TRBJ2-1|TRBD1
CASSRSTGTYNEQFF
TGTGCCAGCAGTAGATCGACAGGGACCTACAATGAGCAGTTCTTC
>TRBV4-3|-|TRBJ2-4|TRBD1
CASSLDRASAKNIQYF
TGCGCCAGCAGCCTCGACAGGGCATCGGCCAAAAACATTCAGTACTTC
>TRBV3-1/TRBV3-2|-|TRBJ1-3|TRBD1
CASSQEDRVDGNTIYF
TGTGCCAGCAGCCAAGAGGACAGGGTTGACGGAAACACCATATATTTT
>TRBV19|-|TRBJ2-5|-
CASSKTPGEIETQYF
TGTGCCAGTAGTAAAACCCCGGGAGAAATAGAGACCCAGTACTTC
>TRBV5-4|-|TRBJ2-3|-
CASSPGGRDPPDTQYF
TGTGCCAGCAGCCCGGGGGGCCGGGACCCACCGGATACGCAGTATTTT
>TRBV4-3|-|TRBJ2-7|-
CASSQDLTASYEQYF
TGCGCCAGCAGCCAAGATCTGACAGCTTCCTACGAGCAGTACTTC
>TRBV28|-|TRBJ2-3|TRBD2
CASSPSRAGGRTDTQYF
TGTGCCAGCAGTCCCTCAAGAGCGGGGGGGCGGACAGATACGCAGTATTTT
>TRBV6-5|-|TRBJ1-4|-
CASSYSTRRGNEKLFF
TGTGCCAGCAGTTACTCGACCCGCAGGGGAAATGAAAAACTGTTTTTT
>TRBV11-2|-|TRBJ2-7|TRBD2
CASSSLVTSGRVAYEQYF
TGTGCCAGCAGCTCCCTCGTCACTAGCGGGAGGGTGGCCTACGAGCAGTACTTC
>TRBV5-4|-|TRBJ2-4|-
CASRDEGVNIQYF
TGTGCCAGCAGGGATGAGGGGGTGAACATTCAGTACTTC
>TRBV4-2|-|TRBJ2-1|-
CASSQESREQFF
TGTGCCAGCAGCCAAGAATCCCGTGAGCAGTTCTTC
>TRBV5-4|few|TRBJ1-2|-
CASSKDSGFQHGYTF
TGTGCCAGCAGTAAAGACTCAGGGTTTCAACATGGCTACACCTTC
>TRBV28|-|TRBJ1-3|-
CASSTDFRQSNTIYF
TGTGCCAGCAGTACGGACTTCAGGCAATCAAACACCATATATTTT
>TRBV18|few|TRBJ2-5|-
CASSRLKEGWETQYF
TGTGCCAGCTCACGCCTAAAGGAGGGGTGGGAGACCCAGTACTTC
>TRBV5-1|-|TRBJ2-7|TRBD2
CASSLTSEGYEQYF
TGCGCCAGCAGCCTGACTAGCGAGGGCTACGAGCAGTACTTC
>TRBV2|-|TRBJ2-5|TRBD1
CASIPLDRGPQETQYF
TGTGCCAGCATTCCCTTGGACAGGGGGCCCCAAGAGACCCAGTACTTC
>TRBV30|-|TRBJ1-1|-
CAWTLRTEAFF
TGTGCCTGGACGTTGCGGACTGAAGCTTTCTTT
>TRBV5-1|-|TRBJ2-1|TRBD2
CASSFRLAGASYEQFF
TGCGCCAGCAGCTTCCGACTAGCGGGAGCCAGCTATGAGCAGTTCTTC
>TRBV13|once|TRBJ2-1|TRBD2
CASYSGSKNEQFF
TGTGCCAGTTATAGCGGGAGTAAAAATGAGCAGTTCTTC
>TRBV5-1|-|TRBJ2-5|-
CASSPRGGGSAETQYF
TGCGCCAGCAGCCCCCGGGGAGGGGGGAGCGCGGAGACCCAGTACTTC
>TRBV7-9|-|TRBJ1-2|TRBD1
CASSNPGQGAGYGYTF
TGTGCCAGCAGCAACCCCGGACAGGGGGCTGGCTATGGCTACACCTTC
>TRBV11-3|-|TRBJ2-5|-
CASSLAGGETQYF
TGTGCCAGCAGCTTGGCAGGTGGGGAGACCCAGTACTTC
>TRBV5-4|-|TRBJ2-7|TRBD2
CASSLRTSGSYEQYF
TGTGCCAGCAGCTTGAGGACTAGCGGGTCCTACGAGCAGTACTTC
>TRBV7-2|-|TRBJ1-5|-
CASSLRAGSNQPQHF
TGTGCCAGCAGCTTAAGGGCAGGGAGCAATCAGCCCCAGCATTTT
>TRBV28|-|TRBJ2-3|-
CASRIGTPSADTQYF
TGTGCCAGCAGAATCGGGACACCCAGCGCAGATACGCAGTATTTT
>TRBV21-1|-|TRBJ2-7|-
CASSKDRGMADSSYEQYF
TGTGCCAGCAGCAAAGACCGGGGGATGGCGGATAGCTCCTACGAGCAGTACTTC
>TRBV27|-|TRBJ2-3|-
CASSLNIGGDTDTQYF
TGTGCCAGCAGTTTAAACATCGGAGGAGACACAGATACGCAGTATTTT
>TRBV9|-|TRBJ2-7|TRBD2
CASSLGGEGYEQYF
TGTGCCAGCAGCCTCGGCGGGGAGGGATACGAGCAGTACTTC
>TRBV5-1|once|TRBJ2-2|-
CASSLLEGTGELFF
TGCGCCAGCAGCTTGCTAGAGGGCACCGGGGAGCTGTTTTTT
>TRBV28|-|TRBJ1-2|-
CASSFYAGGAGYGYTF
TGTGCCAGCAGTTTCTACGCGGGGGGGGCAGGGTATGGCTACACCTTC
>TRBV11-2|-|TRBJ2-7|-
CASSLDAPRSTSTYEQYF
TGTGCCAGCAGCTTAGATGCGCCTAGGTCCACATCTACCTACGAGCAGTACTTC
>TRBV7-2|-|TRBJ1-2|-
CASSLRRGFGYGYTF
TGTGCCAGCAGCTTACGCCGGGGTTTCGGGTATGGCTACACCTTC
>TRBV6-2/TRBV6-3|-|TRBJ1-4|TRBD1
CASSYSLRDRGQKLFF
TGTGCCAGCAGTTACTCTCTAAGGGACAGGGGGCAAAAACTGTTTTTT
>TRBV25-1|-|TRBJ1-1|TRBD1
CASSGGTAAFF
TGTGCCAGCAGTGGCGGGACAGCGGCTTTCTTT
>TRBV9|-|TRBJ2-7|TRBD2
CASSTDRGGLYEQYF
TGTGCCAGCAGCACCGACCGCGGGGGGCTCTACGAGCAGTACTTC
>TRBV5-6|-|TRBJ2-1|TRBD1
CASSFKGTGARHEQFF
TGTGCCAGCAGCTTTAAAGGGACAGGGGCTCGTCATGAGCAGTTCTTC
>TRBV5-1|once|TRBJ1-6|-
CASSRGDLQGNSPLHF
TGCGCCAGCAGCCGAGGGGATTTACAGGGAAACTCACCCCTCCACTTT
>TRBV5-1|-|TRBJ2-1|-
CASSTDNEQFF
TGCGCCAGCAGCACTGACAATGAGCAGTTCTTC
>TRBV18|-|TRBJ1-2|-
CASSPLPGIGNGYTF
TGTGCCAGCTCACCACTCCCGGGGATCGGGAATGGCTACACCTTC
>TRBV5-1|-|TRBJ1-2|TRBD1
CASSVGQGPNYGYTF
TGCGCCAGCAGCGTAGGACAGGGTCCGAACTATGGCTACACCTTC
>TRBV24-1|-|TRBJ2-7|-
CATSDLDGAEQYF
TGTGCCACCAGTGATTTGGATGGGGCCGAGCAGTACTTC
>TRBV2|-|TRBJ1-5|-
CASSEARGDQPQHF
TGTGCCAGCAGTGAAGCTAGGGGTGATCAGCCCCAGCATTTT
>TRBV28|-|TRBJ1-1|-
CASSLGGPEAFF
TGTGCCAGCAGTTTGGGTGGGCCTGAAGCTTTCTTT
>TRBV7-3|-|TRBJ2-3|-
CASSPIGASTDTQYF
TGTGCCAGCAGCCCTATAGGGGCTAGCACAGATACGCAGTATTTT
>TRBV7-9|-|TRBJ2-2|-
CASSWERGTGELFF
TGTGCCAGCAGCTGGGAAAGGGGCACCGGGGAGCTGTTTTTT
>TRBV30|-|TRBJ1-3|TRBD1
CAWNTGGTGNTIYF
TGTGCCTGGAATACAGGGGGCACTGGAAACACCATATATTTT
>TRBV19|-|TRBJ1-1|-
CASSMATEILNTEAFF
TGTGCCAGTAGTATGGCGACAGAAATCTTGAACACTGAAGCTTTCTTT
>TRBV19|few|TRBJ2-1|TRBD1
CASTREQGATYNEQFF
TGTGCCAGTACCCGAGAGCAGGGGGCAACTTACAATGAGCAGTTCTTC
>TRBV4-1|-|TRBJ2-7|-
CASSQDRTESYEQYF
TGCGCCAGCAGCCAAGACCGGACAGAATCCTACGAGCAGTACTTC